Shown below are 23 T cell receptor beta chains from a single sample sequenced in a study of lymphopenia after photon versus proton radiotherapy. Using immunoSEQ multiplex PCR, the repertoire was profiled, and TCRdb retains in-frame clones only, with some absent. The table shows roughly 40,000 clones, with roughly 84% occurring only once. The sample here was peripheral blood, taken from a patient treated with proton-based radiotherapy. These receptors came from a woman in her sixties or seventies with pancreatic cancer. Some clones in this sample may be carry-over from other donors' samples.

The chain recombines TRBV19 with TRBJ2-3, with 9 bases that match TRBD1. The CDR3 extends over 16 amino acids. V shed 3 bases and J 0 bases; nucleotides not matched to a gene: 4. The V gene's germline CDR1 is LNHDA and CDR2 SQIVND (reference sequence). Written as DNA, the CDR3 is TGTGCCAGTAGTATGGGACAGGGCTTTAGCACAGATACGCAGTATTTT. Amino acids: CASSMGQGFSTDTQYF.

This chain connects TRBV7-6 to TRBJ2-3; perhaps TRBD2 as D (5 bases). The CDR3 runs to 14 residues. Trimming shortened V by 0 bases and J by 1 base, and 5 bases separated the two germline ends. Germline V gene lookup returns CDR1 SGHVS and CDR2 FNYEAQ. CDR3 amino acids: CASSLAEGTDTQYF. CDR3 in DNA: TGTGCCAGCAGCTTAGCGGAGGGCACAGATACGCAGTATTTT.

Here the CDR3 DNA reads TGTGCCTGGAGTTTAGACAGTGCCTATGGCTACACCTTC. It yields the protein CAWSLDSAYGYTF. The J gene is TRBJ1-2, the V gene TRBV30; D may be TRBD1 (5 bases). Trimming stripped 2 bases from V and 4 bases from J, with 11 bases between. Germline V gives CDR1 GTSNPN, CDR2 SVGIG (reference sequence). The length of the CDR3 is 13 residues.

The chain employs TRBV5-6 and TRBJ2-1; D is possibly TRBD1 (5 bases). CDR1 and CDR2 from the germline V gene are SGHDT and YYEEEE. The CDR3 is 13 residues long. With 5 bases removed from V and 8 bases from J, the gap between germline ends came to 14 bases. CDR3 sequence (DNA): TGTGCCAGCAGTTTCAGGGCCAGGGATGAGCAGTTCTTC. It codes for CASSFRARDEQFF. The variable domain in full, with the rest retrieved from reference TRBV5-6 and TRBJ2-1, is DAGVTQSPTHLIKTRGQQVTLRCSPKSGHDTVSWYQQALGQGPQFIFQYYEEEERQRGNFPDRFSGHQFPNYSSELNVNALLLGDSALYLCASSFRARDEQFFGPGTRLTVL.

This CDR3 reads CAISSGTGGAANEKLFF. The CDR3 DNA reads as TGTGCCATCAGTTCCGGGACAGGGGGCGCGGCTAATGAAAAACTGTTTTTT. V usage is TRBV10-3 and J usage is TRBJ1-4; the match to TRBD1 covers 12 bases. V gave up 5 bases and J gave up 3 bases; unmatched junction bases: 7. Germline values: CDR1 ENHRY, CDR2 SYGVKD. This CDR3 has 17 residues.

This clone was recorded only once. The chain employs TRBV30 and TRBJ2-5; 9 positions match TRBD1. The CDR3 contains 13 residues. V dropped 3 bases and J dropped 5; count of bases not matched to a gene: 4. Germline V gene sequence: CDR1 GTSNPN, CDR2 SVGIG (reference sequence). CDR3 DNA: TGTGCCTGGAGGGACAGGGGAGAGGAGACCCAGTACTTC. This codes for CAWRDRGEETQYF.

The chain uses TRBV9 and TRBJ2-6, with no clear D. In germline, CDR1 is SGDLS, CDR2 YYNGEE. V gave up 3 bases and J gave up 1 base, with 11 bases separating them. There are 16 residues in the CDR3. The CDR3 sequence: CASSATARSGANVLTF. The CDR3 nucleotides read TGTGCCAGCAGCGCCACAGCGCGATCTGGGGCCAACGTCCTGACTTTC.

V and J are TRBV7-9 and TRBJ2-7, with a tentative D call TRBD1 (5 bases). This CDR3 has 11 amino acids. Germline CDR1 reads SEHNR; CDR2 reads FQNEAQ (reference sequence). Between the trimmed V and J ends, which lost 6 bases and 7 bases, there was a span of 10 bases. The CDR3 is CASRQQAEQYF. The CDR3 nucleotides are TGTGCCAGCAGGCAACAGGCTGAGCAGTACTTC.

This chain links TRBV19 with TRBJ1-1, with D possibly TRBD1 on 5 matching bases. Trimming removed 5 bases at V and 5 bases at J, with 18 bases between. Germline CDR1 and CDR2: LNHDA and SQIVND (reference sequence). CDR3 size: 15 residues. The CDR3 coding sequence is TGTGCCAGTAGTCCAGGCGGGGGAATTTGGACTGAAGCTTTCTTT. As protein: CASSPGGGIWTEAFF. Combining the CDR3 with reference TRBV19 and TRBJ1-1 gives the whole variable domain DGGITQSPKYLFRKEGQNVTLSCEQNLNHDAMYWYRQDPGQGLRLIYYSQIVNDFQKGDIAEGYSVSREKKESFPLTVTSAQKNPTAFYLCASSPGGGIWTEAFFGQGTRLTVV.

The genes are TRBV10-3 and TRBJ1-1; D perhaps matches TRBD1 (5 bases). The V gene's germline CDR1 is ENHRY and CDR2 SYGVKD. V gave up 2 bases and J gave up 2 bases, with 9 bases separating them. The CDR3 runs to 14 residues. The CDR3 coding sequence is TGTGCCATCAGTGAGCAGGGCCTTAACACTGAAGCTTTCTTT. Protein sequence: CAISEQGLNTEAFF.

The rearrangement links TRBV5-1 to TRBJ2-3, with 12 bases identical to TRBD2. The CDR3 has 17 residues. Germline V CDR1 and CDR2: SGHRS, YFSETQ. V trimming: 4 bases; J trimming: 0 bases; junction bases outside the gene matches: 6. CDR3 region: CASSLLGTSGSTDTQYF. CDR3 sequence (DNA): TGCGCCAGCAGCCTCCTTGGGACTAGCGGGAGCACAGATACGCAGTATTTT.

V gene TRBV11-3 combines with J gene TRBJ2-1; D is ambiguous. CDR1 and CDR2 (germline): SGHNT, YENEEA. There are 14 residues in the CDR3. Trimming took 4 bases from V and 0 from J, leaving 7 bases between them. CDR3 in DNA: TGTGCCAGCAGCTCTTCTAGCTCCTACAATGAGCAGTTCTTC. Amino acid sequence: CASSSSSSYNEQFF. Combining the CDR3 with reference TRBV11-3 and TRBJ2-1 gives the whole variable domain EAGVVQSPRYKIIEKKQPVAFWCNPISGHNTLYWYLQNLGQGPELLIRYENEEAVDDSQLPKDRFSAERLKGVDSTLKIQPAELGDSAVYLCASSSSSSYNEQFFGPGTRLTVL.

The chain couples TRBV19 to TRBJ2-5; 12 bases fit TRBD2. The CDR3 contains 16 residues. Trimming removed 3 bases from V and 4 bases from J; junction bases left unmatched: 6. Germline V gene data show CDR1 as LNHDA and CDR2 as SQIVND (reference sequence). The CDR3 coding sequence is TGTGCCAGTAGTATGGGGACTAGCGGGTCGGGAGAGACCCAGTACTTC. Amino acid sequence: CASSMGTSGSGETQYF. Full variable domain (outside the CDR3, taken from reference TRBV19 and TRBJ2-5): DGGITQSPKYLFRKEGQNVTLSCEQNLNHDAMYWYRQDPGQGLRLIYYSQIVNDFQKGDIAEGYSVSREKKESFPLTVTSAQKNPTAFYLCASSMGTSGSGETQYFGPGTRLLVL.

The J gene is TRBJ1-1, the V gene TRBV5-4; D is undetermined. The CDR3 runs 15 residues. Germline V gene data show CDR1 as SGHNT and CDR2 as YYREEE (reference sequence). Trimming stripped 3 bases from V and 3 bases from J, with 15 bases between. CDR3 amino acids: CASSSEPAGYTEAFF. CDR3 DNA sequence: TGTGCCAGCAGCTCCGAACCCGCGGGGTACACTGAAGCTTTCTTT.

J is TRBJ2-1 and V is TRBV6-1; a weak D match, TRBD1 (6 bases). V dropped 6 bases and J dropped 7 bases, with 13 bases sitting between them. The length of the CDR3 is 13 residues. Germline CDR1 reads MNHNS; CDR2 reads SASEGT. CDR3 region: CASRGHFNNEQFF. The CDR3 coding sequence is TGTGCCAGCAGGGGACACTTTAATAATGAGCAGTTCTTC.

This chain uses TRBV6-4 with TRBJ2-3, with D uncertain. V shed 3 bases and J shed 5 bases, with 12 bases lying between them. Germline V gene lookup returns CDR1 MRHNA and CDR2 SNTAGT. This CDR3 contains 14 residues. CDR3 in amino acids: CASSEGREIDTQYF. As DNA, the CDR3 is TGTGCCAGCAGTGAGGGTAGGGAAATAGATACGCAGTATTTT.

The V and J genes are TRBV7-3 and TRBJ2-1; 8 bases agree with TRBD1. Germline trimming cut 1 base from V and 1 base from J; bases unmatched to any gene: 3. CDR3 length: 16 residues. The germline V gene encodes CDR1 SGHTA and CDR2 FQGTGA. CDR3 amino acids: CASSLNGQGSYNEQFF. In nucleotides, the CDR3 is TGTGCCAGCAGCTTAAACGGACAGGGATCCTACAATGAGCAGTTCTTC.

The V call is TRBV10-3, the J call TRBJ1-1, with D uncertain. Per germline, CDR1 ENHRY and CDR2 SYGVKD. V was pared by 0 bases and J by 1 base, with 6 bases between. This CDR3 comprises 14 residues. The CDR3 reads CAISESGKNTEAFF. The CDR3 DNA sequence: TGTGCCATCAGTGAGTCAGGGAAGAACACTGAAGCTTTCTTT.

Turning to this clone: Germline and junction disagree at one end, which may indicate a read error. The V and J genes are TRBV27 and TRBJ2-3, with 9 bases lining up with TRBD2. Germline V gene lookup returns CDR1 MNHEY and CDR2 SMNVEV (reference sequence). There are 14 residues in the CDR3. DNA of the CDR3: TGTGCCAGCAGTTACGGGACTAGCATAGATACGCAGTATTTT. Amino acid sequence: CASSYGTSIDTQYF.

The V and J genes are TRBV5-4 and TRBJ1-1; 12 bases line up with TRBD1. Per the germline V gene, CDR1 is SGHNT and CDR2 is YYREEE (reference sequence). CDR3 length: 15 residues. The ends lost 4 bases at V and 5 bases at J; junction bases unmatched: 6. Written as DNA, the CDR3 is TGTGCCAGCAGCCCCCGGGACAGGGGGCTTACTGAAGCTTTCTTT. It is translated as CASSPRDRGLTEAFF.

The chain recombines TRBV2 with TRBJ2-7; 8 bases map to TRBD2. This CDR3 contains 14 residues. J lost 6 bases, V lost 4 bases, and 8 bases had no gene match. CDR1 SNHLY and CDR2 FYNNEI come from the germline V gene. CDR3 DNA: TGTGCCAGCAGTGCAGGGGCCCGGGGGGGCGAGCAGTACTTC. This codes for CASSAGARGGEQYF.

The chain recombines TRBV7-8 with TRBJ1-5, with D possibly TRBD1 on 6 matching bases. CDR1 is SGHVS, CDR2 FQNEAQ, per germline. The CDR3 has 16 residues. The V end lost 2 bases, the J end lost 2 bases, and 13 bases lay between the germline ends. The CDR3 spells CASSLMGGQGNQPQHF. In DNA, the CDR3 is TGTGCCAGCAGCTTAATGGGGGGGCAGGGCAATCAGCCCCAGCATTTT. Variable domain in full (rest from reference TRBV7-8 and TRBJ1-5): GAGVSQSPRYKVAKRGQDVALRCDPISGHVSLFWYQQALGQGPEFLTYFQNEAQLDKSGLPSDRFFAERPEGSVSTLKIQRTQQEDSAVYLCASSLMGGQGNQPQHFGDGTRLSIL.

V is TRBV7-2 and J is TRBJ2-4, with TRBD2 matching over 14 bases. This CDR3 contains 16 residues. The V gene's germline CDR1 is SGHTA and CDR2 FQGNSA. V shed 5 bases and J 8 bases; nucleotides not matched to a gene: 8. The CDR3 sequence is CASSPRLAGGMDIQYF. The CDR3 region has the DNA TGTGCCAGCAGCCCGAGACTAGCGGGAGGGATGGACATTCAGTACTTC.